This TCR beta chain was recovered during a study of blood T cell repertoires in COVID-19 (dated by TCRdb to 2018 to 2021). For the study in its entirety: The collaborator samples originated in the United States, Italy and Spain and spanned the acute and convalescent phases of COVID-19. The material from the prospective study consisted of cDNA or gDNA derived from T cells, B-cell-depleted T cells, or PBMCs. Subjects who had been exposed to COVID-19, were actively infected with it, or had recovered from it provided the deeply sampled blood TCRbeta repertoires that made up the dataset. The repertoires were released in a freely available public database intended as a resource for research on the immune response to SARS-CoV-2. Samples came from the ongoing ImmuneRACE study (first 160 participants) plus 1,254 subjects from 6 global collaborators. The sample metadata nearly always contained a de-identified subject ID, COVID-19 status, age in years and sex. HLA class I and class II types, where available, came from metadata supplied by the sample provider rather than from assay-based typing.

Whole blood was collected in K2EDTA tubes by collaborating institutions according to the institutions' own protocols. For TCRbeta analysis, collaborator samples were shipped as frozen whole blood, as isolated PBMCs, or as DNA extracted from either sample type. TCRbeta CDR3 regions were amplified from genomic DNA using the immunoSEQ Assay, a bias-controlled multiplex PCR. The authors' pipeline ran thus. Nucleated cell counts per sample were estimated from amplification of reference gene primers within the assay. To quantify the absolute abundance of each unique TCRbeta CDR3 rearrangement, sequence reads were collapsed and filtered. For each sample, productive Simpson clonality was calculated as the square root of Simpson's diversity index over productive rearrangements. TCRdb obtained this table from immuneACCESS and retained in-frame rearrangements with V and J assigned. These tables miss some clones; where compared with another copy, unresolved V genes account for less than half of the shortfall, and the remainder is unexplained. V, J and clone size are those of that table, while D and trimming were read from the DNA. Across this sample there are some 140,000 clones, with about four fifths seen only once. Roughly 12% of the sample goes to the ten largest clones.

Results the study describes overall, beyond this receptor: The amount of clinical and demographic metadata varied by source and participant and was provided uncurated.

As regards this clone: It has no known antigen specificity. Per-base qualities were not stored, and no clone one base away is much larger.

This clonotype was sampled from a human donor in a cohort sampled during active COVID-19. Sequenced sample: peripheral blood.

The encoded CDR3 is CAISRQGDTEAFF. The DNA sequence is as follows: TGTGCCATCAGCCGACAGGGGGATACTGAAGCTTTCTTT. The rearrangement joined TRBV10-3 to TRBJ1-1; 9 central bases correspond to TRBD1. CDR1 ENHRY and CDR2 SYGVKD are derived from the germline V gene. There are 13 amino acids in the CDR3, from cysteine to phenylalanine inclusive. Of the read, only the CDR3 DNA is kept; its 39 bases are in frame from base 1. Trimming accounts for 6 bases at V and 5 bases at J, while the number of junction bases matched to no gene is 4.